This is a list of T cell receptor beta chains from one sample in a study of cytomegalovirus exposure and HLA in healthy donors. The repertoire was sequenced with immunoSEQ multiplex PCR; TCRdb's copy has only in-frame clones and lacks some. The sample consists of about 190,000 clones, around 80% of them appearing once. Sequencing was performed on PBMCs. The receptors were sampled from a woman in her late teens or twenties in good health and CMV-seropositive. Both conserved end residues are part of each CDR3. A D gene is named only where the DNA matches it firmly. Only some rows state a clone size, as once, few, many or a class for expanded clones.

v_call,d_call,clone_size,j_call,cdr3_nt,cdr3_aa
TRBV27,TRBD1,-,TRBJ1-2,TGTGCCAGCAGCCCGAGGGGGCATGGTGGCTACACCTTC,CASSPRGHGGYTF
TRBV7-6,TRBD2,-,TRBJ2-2,TGTGCCAGCAGCTTTGCGGGGGGCGGGAACACCGGGGAGCTGTTTTTT,CASSFAGGGNTGELFF
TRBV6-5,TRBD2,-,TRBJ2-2,TGTGCCAGCAGTTCCTCTAGCGGGAACACCGGGGAGCTGTTTTTT,CASSSSSGNTGELFF
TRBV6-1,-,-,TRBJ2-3,TGTGCCAGCAGTGATATTGGGGGGGGCATCACAGATACGCAGTATTTT,CASSDIGGGITDTQYF
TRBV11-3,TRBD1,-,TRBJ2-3,TGTGCCAGCAGCGCTCGGGACAGGGATGCAGATACGCAGTATTTT,CASSARDRDADTQYF
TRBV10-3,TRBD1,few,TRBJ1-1,TGTGCCATCAGGACAGGGCTGAACACTGAAGCTTTCTTT,CAIRTGLNTEAFF
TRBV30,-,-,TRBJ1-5,TGTGCCTGGAGGGTGGGAGAGGCCAATCAGCCCCAGCATTTT,CAWRVGEANQPQHF
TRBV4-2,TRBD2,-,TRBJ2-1,TGTGCCAGCAGCCAAGGGGTAGCGGGGGGCAATGAGCAGTTCTTC,CASSQGVAGGNEQFF
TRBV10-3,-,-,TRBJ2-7,TGTGCCATCAGTGATATAAAAAAGAGCTCCTACGAGCAGTACTTC,CAISDIKKSSYEQYF
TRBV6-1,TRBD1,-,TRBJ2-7,TGTGCCAGCAGTGAACAAGAGGGGGACAGGGGAATGAGGCAGTACTTC,CASSEQEGDRGMRQYF
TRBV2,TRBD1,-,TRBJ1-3,TGTGCCAGCGGCACCGACAGGGAAGTTTCTGGAAACACCATATATTTT,CASGTDREVSGNTIYF
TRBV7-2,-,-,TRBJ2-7,TGTGCCAGCAGCCGATGGGGCACAGACTACGAGCAGTACTTC,CASSRWGTDYEQYF
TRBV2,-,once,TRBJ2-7,TGTGCCAGCAGGGAGGCGGCGTACGAGCAGTACTTC,CASREAAYEQYF
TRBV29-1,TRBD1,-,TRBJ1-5,TGCAGCGTTAGGGGGGACAGAAATCAGCCCCAGCATTTT,CSVRGDRNQPQHF
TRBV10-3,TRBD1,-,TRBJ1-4,TGTGCCATCAGGGACAGGGAGGTCGAAAAACTGTTTTTT,CAIRDREVEKLFF
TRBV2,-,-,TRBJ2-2,TGTGCCAGCAGTGTTCTGGCAGCGAACACCGGGGAGCTGTTTTTT,CASSVLAANTGELFF
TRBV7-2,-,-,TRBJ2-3,TGTGCCAGCAGCTCAATAGCAGGGAGCACAGATACGCAGTATTTT,CASSSIAGSTDTQYF
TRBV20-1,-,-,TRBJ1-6,TGCAGTGCCGATAGAGGTTCACCCCTCCACTTT,CSADRGSPLHF
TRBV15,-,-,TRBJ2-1,TGTGCCACCAGCACAGTAAGGGGGTCATTCTACAATGAGCAGTTCTTC,CATSTVRGSFYNEQFF
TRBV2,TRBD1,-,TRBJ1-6,TGTGCCAGCAGTGAAGCACAGGGGGCTGTAGCACCCCTCCACTTT,CASSEAQGAVAPLHF
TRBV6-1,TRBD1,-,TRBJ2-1,TGTGCCAGCTCAAGGACAGGGGACGACAATGAGCAGTTCTTC,CASSRTGDDNEQFF
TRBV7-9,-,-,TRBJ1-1,TGTGCCAGCCGGAGTGGGGGCCAGCAGGCAGCTTTCTTT,CASRSGGQQAAFF
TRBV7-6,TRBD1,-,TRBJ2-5,TGTGCCAGCAGCTCAGGGACAGGGGTTCTAGAGACCCAGTACTTC,CASSSGTGVLETQYF
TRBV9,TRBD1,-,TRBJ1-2,TGTGCCAGCAGCGACTCCTTCCGGGACAGGGGGGGCTACACCTTC,CASSDSFRDRGGYTF
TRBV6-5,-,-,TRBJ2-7,TGTGCCAGCAGCCCCCGGGACACAGCAGGCTACGAGCAGTACTTC,CASSPRDTAGYEQYF
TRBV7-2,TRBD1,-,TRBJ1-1,TGTGCCAGCAGCTTTACCGGGGGACAGGGAAAAACTGAAGCTTTCTTT,CASSFTGGQGKTEAFF